The 13 T cell receptor beta chains reported below all come from one sample, sequenced in a study of post-analysis software for immune sequencing data. Notes on the study in general: Relative to controls, patients had roughly five TRBV segments at higher frequency, with TRBV5-6, TRBV5-1 and TRBV20-1 among these.

Their recognized antigens are unknown. Unique molecular identifiers tagged the TCR beta cDNA libraries. TCRdb re-derived calls from the PCR reads in MiXCR, one entry per CDR3 protein. The sample has around 500,000 distinct CDR3 sequences; 30% to 40% are singletons. Sample: blood. These receptors were taken from a girl under 18 with multiple sclerosis.

The chain recombines TRBV5-1 with TRBJ1-1; D gene uncertain. V was clipped by 0 bases and J by 0 bases, with 9 bases between them. This CDR3 comprises 15 residues. CDR1 and CDR2 (germline): SGHRS, YFSETQ. In DNA form, the CDR3 reads TGCGCCAGCAGCTTGGACAGCCCAATGAACACTGAAGCTTTCTTT. This gives the protein CASSLDSPMNTEAFF.

The chain uses TRBV5-1 and TRBJ2-3, with a tentative D call TRBD2 (5 bases). The CDR3 covers 16 residues. The germline gives CDR1 SGHRS, CDR2 YFSETQ. The V end was cut by 4 bases, the J end by 2 bases, with 17 bases between. CDR3: CASSPLSGVDTDTQYF. As DNA, the CDR3 is TGCGCCAGCAGCCCATTGAGCGGAGTCGACACAGATACGCAGTATTTT. The full variable domain, in which reference TRBV5-1 and TRBJ2-3 provide the parts outside the CDR3, is KAGVTQTPRYLIKTRGQQVTLSCSPISGHRSVSWYQQTPGQGLQFLFEYFSETQRNKGNFPGRFSGRQFSNSRSEMNVSTLELGDSALYLCASSPLSGVDTDTQYFGPGTRLTVL.

The chain couples TRBV6-1 to TRBJ2-7, with 10 nucleotides matching TRBD2. The CDR3 runs 14 residues. J was trimmed by 4 bases and V by 7 bases; bases with no gene match: 7. Germline lookup yields CDR1 MNHNS and CDR2 SASEGT. The DNA for the CDR3 is TGTGCCAGCACTAAGCGGGGGGGCGGTTACGAGCAGTACTTC. Its protein product is CASTKRGGGYEQYF.

The genes are TRBV4-2 and TRBJ2-3; 11 nucleotides agree with TRBD2. The CDR3 runs 19 residues. Germline CDR1 and CDR2: LGHNA and YNFKEQ. The V and J ends lost 0 bases and 2 bases, in that order; junction bases with no gene match: 10. This CDR3 reads CASSQDAPPSGGPTDTQYF. In nucleotides, the CDR3 is TGTGCCAGCAGCCAAGATGCCCCTCCTAGCGGGGGGCCCACAGATACGCAGTATTTT.

J is TRBJ2-2 and V is TRBV5-1, with 8 bases that match TRBD2. Looked up from germline, CDR1 is SGHRS and CDR2 is YFSETQ. V was pared by 4 bases and J by 2 bases, with 4 bases of the junction left unmatched. This CDR3 contains 15 residues. Here the CDR3 reads CASSRRTSNTGELFF. Written as DNA, the CDR3 is TGCGCCAGCAGCCGGCGGACTAGCAACACCGGGGAGCTGTTTTTT.

This clonotype turned up a few times. The rearrangement links TRBV20-1 to TRBJ2-1; D gene unclear. The CDR3 loop spans 13 amino acids. V was pared by 3 bases and J by 6 bases, with 12 bases between. The germline V gene has CDR1 DFQATT and CDR2 SNEGSKA (reference sequence). CDR3: CSARKTGRNEQFF. The CDR3 DNA reads TGCAGTGCTAGGAAGACTGGCCGCAATGAGCAGTTCTTC.

This clonotype has more than one count but fewer than ten. The chain couples TRBV20-1 to TRBJ2-7; maybe TRBD1 (6 bases). CDR3 size: 13 residues. V lost 5 bases to trimming and J lost 0 bases, with 11 bases between them. Germline CDR1 is DFQATT and CDR2 is SNEGSKA (reference sequence). This CDR3 reads CSAPGHLSYEQYF. DNA for the CDR3: TGCAGTGCTCCGGGACACCTCTCCTACGAGCAGTACTTC.

The CDR3 coding sequence is TGTGCCAGCAGCCTGAATACAGGGTTAGCCGAGGAGCTGTTTTTT. Its protein product is CASSLNTGLAEELFF. This chain joins TRBV28 and TRBJ2-2; D may be TRBD1 (6 bases). CDR1 is MDHEN, CDR2 SYDVKM, per germline. V lost 6 bases and J lost 10, with 21 bases in between. The CDR3 spans 15 residues.

The rearrangement links TRBV3-1 to TRBJ1-5, with a tentative D call TRBD1 (6 bases). CDR1 is LGHDT, CDR2 YNNKEL, per germline (reference sequence). Trimming took off 5 bases at V and 2 bases at J, with 7 bases between the two ends. This CDR3 contains 13 residues. This chain's CDR3 is CASSGQRNQPQHF. CDR3 DNA: TGTGCCAGCAGCGGACAGCGCAATCAGCCCCAGCATTTT. Variable domain in full (rest from reference TRBV3-1 and TRBJ1-5): DTAVSQTPKYLVTQMGNDKSIKCEQNLGHDTMYWYKQDSKKFLKIMFSYNNKELIINETVPNRFSPKSPDKAHLNLHINSLELGDSAVYFCASSGQRNQPQHFGDGTRLSIL.

This clonotype showed up just a few times. CDR3 protein: CASSGSGEPFETQYF. The CDR3 DNA reads as TGTGCCAGCAGTGGGTCAGGGGAACCTTTCGAGACCCAGTACTTC. The J gene is TRBJ2-5, the V gene TRBV27, with a possible D match to TRBD1 (6 bases). V shed 5 bases and J shed 5 bases, with 18 bases lying between them. Germline V gene lookup returns CDR1 MNHEY and CDR2 SMNVEV (reference sequence). This CDR3 is built from 15 residues.

The CDR3 DNA reads as TGCAGTGCTATAAGGTCCCCCCCAGGGGGCTACTACGAGCAGTACTTC. This translates into CSAIRSPPGGYYEQYF. The chain joins TRBV20-1 to TRBJ2-7; 8 bases are shared with TRBD1. The CDR3 totals 16 residues. Per the germline V gene, CDR1 is DFQATT and CDR2 is SNEGSKA (reference sequence). The junction had 14 bases not matched to a gene; V was cut back by 4 bases and J by 3 bases.

The chain is built from TRBV6-4 and TRBJ1-6; 10 nucleotides match TRBD1. The germline gives CDR1 MRHNA, CDR2 SNTAGT. V lost 10 bases and J lost 7; bases outside the gene matches: 7. The CDR3 is 14 residues long. CDR3 bases: TGTGCCACCCGACAGGGGGCGAGCAATTCACCCCTCCACTTT. Amino acids: CATRQGASNSPLHF.

This clonotype was counted at least ten times. The chain carries TRBV15 and TRBJ1-2, with TRBD1 as a possible D gene (5 bases). Trimming left V 3 bases short and J 2 bases short, with 19 bases between. Germline V gene sequence: CDR1 LNHNV, CDR2 YYDKDF (reference sequence). CDR3 length equals 17 residues. The CDR3 region is CATSSELWGKGNYGYTF. DNA of the CDR3: TGTGCCACCAGCAGCGAGCTATGGGGGAAGGGGAACTATGGCTACACCTTC.